The following is a T cell receptor (beta chain) sequence with its context. Its cognate antigen is unknown. The source of the sample is a study of naive CD8 T cells in extremely preterm neonates. General study findings and limits: Term neonates approximately 0.4%, young children 0.03%, adults approximately 0.0097%; preterm neonates shared around 2.5%.

Live Annexin V-negative naive CD3+CD8+CD45RA+CCR7+ T cells were sorted. The CDR3 runs 14 residues. V dropped 6 bases and J dropped 4 bases, with 14 bases sitting between them. CDR1 is LNHDA, CDR2 SQIVND, per germline (reference sequence). Sequencing used immunoSEQ multiplex PCR; TCRdb keeps in-frame clones, though not all of them. The table lists under 5,000 clones, over 95% of them singletons. This sequence was found in a human donor in good health. Material for sequencing was naive CD8+ T cells from blood. The chain employs TRBV19 and TRBJ2-3; a possible D gene is TRBD2 (7 bases). CDR3 amino acids: CASSKGGVSDTQYF. The CDR3 DNA reads TGTGCCAGTAGCAAGGGGGGGGTCTCAGATACGCAGTATTTT. Using reference TRBV19 and TRBJ2-3 for the parts outside the CDR3, the full variable domain is DGGITQSPKYLFRKEGQNVTLSCEQNLNHDAMYWYRQDPGQGLRLIYYSQIVNDFQKGDIAEGYSVSREKKESFPLTVTSAQKNPTAFYLCASSKGGVSDTQYFGPGTRLTVL.